The T cell receptor beta chain described here comes from a study of PD-1 blockade in classical Hodgkin lymphoma. V was trimmed by 0 bases and J by 4 bases, leaving 12 bases between them. This CDR3 is 15 amino acids long. The germline CDR1 and CDR2 sequences are SGHDT and YYEEEE. Findings and caveats of the study: Whereas CD4+ TCR diversity had risen significantly by C4D1, CD8+ TCR diversity had not.

This clone was picked up a small number of times. The antigen is not known. Here immunoSEQ multiplex PCR was the method, and the copy in TCRdb shows in-frame clones only, minus some. Of approximately 21,000 clones in the sample, about 70% were seen once. As to time point: cycle 4 day 1 (C4D1), after 6 weeks of nivolumab. All the patients suffered relapse after autologous stem cell transplantation, and brentuximab vedotin exposure differed. This rearrangement joins TRBV5-6 to TRBJ2-3; D is perhaps TRBD2 (6 bases). The sequences come from peripheral blood mononuclear cells (PBMCs), collected before the fourth cycle of nivolumab. This TCR was sampled from a human donor with classical Hodgkin lymphoma. CDR3 region: CASSLAGSRADTQYF. CDR3 DNA sequence: TGTGCCAGCAGCTTGGCCGGGAGTCGGGCAGATACGCAGTATTTT. Combining the CDR3 with reference TRBV5-6 and TRBJ2-3 gives the whole variable domain DAGVTQSPTHLIKTRGQQVTLRCSPKSGHDTVSWYQQALGQGPQFIFQYYEEEERQRGNFPDRFSGHQFPNYSSELNVNALLLGDSALYLCASSLAGSRADTQYFGPGTRLTVL.